These 4 T cell receptor beta chains originate from one sample sequenced in a study of monozygotic twins with inflammatory bowel disease. Using the 5' RACE reads, TCRdb records one entry per CDR3 protein without DNA. Across 150,000 to 200,000 distinct CDR3 sequences, the top ten clones capture less than 8% of the sample. The specimen sequenced was blood. These receptors were taken from a human donor with ulcerative colitis or Crohn's disease, or a healthy co-twin of an affected twin (not recorded which).

The chain combines TRBV6-5 with TRBJ1-1; TCRdb picks TRBD1, but there is no DNA to check that call. This CDR3 contains 16 residues. Germline V gene data show CDR1 as MNHEY and CDR2 as SVGAGI. The CDR3 region is CASSYGTGGWGTEAFF.

The CDR3: CSALPGGLNYGYTF. The rearrangement joins TRBV20-1 to TRBJ1-2; with no DNA, the TCRdb D assignment of TRBD1 cannot be verified. Looked up from germline, CDR1 is DFQATT and CDR2 is SNEGSKA (reference sequence). CDR3 length equals 14 residues.

V gene TRBV5-4 combines with J gene TRBJ2-3; the D call of TRBD2 rests on TCRdb alone, since no DNA is present to check it. CDR1 is SGHNT and CDR2 is YYREEE in the germline V gene (reference sequence). The CDR3 runs 16 residues. The chain's CDR3 is CASSSGTSGGVDTQYF.

The V and J genes are TRBV5-4 and TRBJ1-6. The CDR3 totals 12 residues. Germline loops: CDR1 SGHNT, CDR2 YYREEE (reference sequence). The CDR3 loop is CASSFSGSPLHF.